Below are 29 T cell receptor beta chains sequenced from a single sample in a study of immune characterization of retroperitoneal liposarcoma. TCRdb re-called the PCR reads with MiXCR, one entry per CDR3 protein. The table shows roughly 3,000 distinct CDR3 sequences, with around 45% occurring only once. Sequenced input: tumor tissue. The source of these receptors is a male donor with retroperitoneal liposarcoma.

The V and J genes are TRBV6-1 and TRBJ2-3; D might be TRBD1 (6 bases). V was cut by 3 bases and J by 0 bases, with 10 bases left in between. Germline V gene data show CDR1 as MNHNS and CDR2 as SASEGT. There are 15 residues in the CDR3. The CDR3 region is CASSEGASSTDTQYF. The CDR3 DNA follows: TGTGCCAGCAGTGAGGGGGCTAGCAGCACAGATACGCAGTATTTT.

The gene calls are TRBV6-4 and TRBJ2-1, with D maybe TRBD2 (6 bases). Trimming pared 5 bases from V and 1 base from J, leaving 9 bases between. Per the germline V gene, CDR1 is MRHNA and CDR2 is SNTAGT. This CDR3 has 14 residues. The CDR3 DNA reads as TGTGCCAGCAGTCCTAGCGTTTCCTACAATGAGCAGTTCTTC. Translated: CASSPSVSYNEQFF.

The chain carries TRBV27 and TRBJ2-3; 7 positions match TRBD2. The DNA end lines up better with TRBJ2-1; the J call may be wrong. This CDR3 spans 12 amino acids. Germline loops: CDR1 MNHEY, CDR2 SMNVEV (reference sequence). The CDR3 nucleotides are TGTGCCAGCAGTCTGACCGGGACTAAGCAGTTCTTC. Its protein product is CASSLTGTKQFF.

This chain uses TRBV7-4 with TRBJ2-7; tentatively, D is TRBD1 (5 bases). Germline-derived CDR1 and CDR2 are SGHVT and SQSDAQ. V lost 3 bases and J 6 bases, leaving 15 bases between the germline ends. This CDR3 has 14 amino acids. The CDR3 here is CASSFSVGRGEQYF. The CDR3 region has the DNA TGTGCCAGCAGCTTCTCCGTGGGGCGAGGCGAGCAGTACTTC.

This rearrangement joins TRBV6-6 to TRBJ1-4, with D possibly being TRBD1 (6 bases). Germline V CDR1 and CDR2: MNHNY, SVGAGI (reference sequence). V was shortened by 5 bases and J by 5 bases, with 12 bases between the two germline ends. CDR3 length equals 14 residues. The CDR3 coding sequence is TGTGCCAGCAGTGACCAAGGGGGGAATGAAAAACTGTTTTTT. Amino acids: CASSDQGGNEKLFF.

This chain connects TRBV25-1 to TRBJ2-1, with TRBD2 identical over 15 bases. Germline V lookup: CDR1 MGHDK, CDR2 SYGVNS. This CDR3 has 18 residues. V lost 6 bases and J lost 5; bases outside the gene matches: 11. In nucleotides, the CDR3 is TGTGCCAGCAGCCCCGGGGTGGGACTAGCGGGGGGAAACAATGAGCAGTTCTTC. This codes for CASSPGVGLAGGNNEQFF. The full variable domain, completed using reference TRBV25-1 and TRBJ2-1, is EADIYQTPRYLVIGTGKKITLECSQTMGHDKMYWYQQDPGMELHLIHYSYGVNSTEKGDLSSESTVSRIRTEHFPLTLESARPSHTSQYLCASSPGVGLAGGNNEQFFGPGTRLTVL.

The chain couples TRBV6-1 to TRBJ2-1; tentatively, D is TRBD2 (5 bases). The J call may be faulty, since TRBJ2-7 better matches the DNA end. The CDR3 is 15 residues long. Germline lookup yields CDR1 MNHNS and CDR2 SASEGT. This chain's CDR3 is CASSETPAQEGEQYF. The CDR3 coding sequence is TGTGCCAGCAGTGAAACGCCCGCGCAAGAGGGTGAGCAGTACTTC.

This chain uses TRBV12-3 or TRBV12-4 with TRBJ2-7, with D possibly TRBD2 on 5 matching bases. The CDR3 contains 17 residues. Trimming shortened V by 1 base and J by 2 bases, and 18 bases separated the two germline ends. The CDR3 DNA sequence: TGTGCCAGCAGTTTAGGTCCGGCAGGACTCTCCCCCTACGAGCAGTACTTC. Its translation: CASSLGPAGLSPYEQYF.

The chain carries TRBV11-3 and TRBJ2-2, with 8 nucleotides matching TRBD2. Germline-derived CDR1 and CDR2 are SGHNT and YENEEA. J gave up 3 bases and V 5 bases, and 5 bases lay outside the gene matches. The CDR3 contains 15 residues. DNA for the CDR3: TGTGCCAGCAGCCCTGGGACTAGTTACACCGGGGAGCTGTTTTTT. Translated, it gives CASSPGTSYTGELFF.

The chain combines TRBV7-9 with TRBJ2-1; either TRBD1 or TRBD2 may supply D (5 bases each). CDR1 is SEHNR and CDR2 is FQNEAQ in the germline V gene (reference sequence). V was shortened by 2 bases and J by 13 bases, with 18 bases between the two germline ends. The CDR3 is made up of 14 amino acids. This CDR3 is CASSLPRDRETQFF. The CDR3 bases are TGTGCCAGCAGCTTACCCAGGGACCGAGAGACCCAGTTCTTC.

This clonotype was observed a handful of times. This sequence may be a read error, since a much larger clone differs from it by one base. The CDR3 here is CASSETPAYEQFF. The CDR3 DNA follows: TGTGCCAGCAGTGAGACACCCGCCTACGAGCAGTTCTTC. J is TRBJ2-1 and V is TRBV6-1; D call uncertain. This CDR3 is 13 amino acids long. The germline CDR1 and CDR2 sequences are MNHNS and SASEGT. V was shortened by 3 bases and J by 10 bases, with 13 bases between the two germline ends.

The chain joins TRBV7-8 to TRBJ2-1, with 9 bases matching TRBD2. Germline trimming cut 3 bases from V and 1 base from J; bases unmatched to any gene: 1. Germline-derived CDR1 and CDR2 are SGHVS and FQNEAQ. CDR3 length: 15 amino acids. The CDR3 spells CASSFSGSSYNEQFF. CDR3 coding DNA: TGTGCCAGCAGCTTTAGCGGGAGTTCCTACAATGAGCAGTTCTTC.

The gene calls are TRBV12-3 or TRBV12-4 and TRBJ2-1; D is uncertain. CDR3 length equals 12 residues. V was cut by 0 bases and J by 12 bases, with 9 bases left in between. CDR3: CASSLAESRQFF. The CDR3 region has the DNA TGTGCCAGCAGTTTAGCGGAAAGTAGGCAGTTCTTC.

This chain joins TRBV6-6 and TRBJ2-5, with D perhaps matching TRBD2 (6 bases). The V gene lost 0 bases and the J gene lost 11 bases, with 16 bases spanning the gap. The CDR3 totals 14 residues. The germline gives CDR1 MNHNY, CDR2 SVGAGI (reference sequence). CDR3 sequence reads: CASSYSPGELEQYF. In DNA, the CDR3 is TGTGCCAGCAGTTACTCCCCGGGAGAGCTAGAGCAGTACTTC.

The chain combines TRBV6-1 with TRBJ2-5, with D tentatively TRBD2 (5 bases). Germline CDR1 MNHNS, CDR2 SASEGT. V gave up 7 bases and J gave up 0 bases, with 12 bases separating them. The length of the CDR3 is 14 residues. This CDR3 reads CASNGGLYQETQYF. DNA for the CDR3: TGTGCCAGCAACGGAGGTCTGTACCAAGAGACCCAGTACTTC.

The chain is built from TRBV5-1 and TRBJ2-3; a possible D gene is TRBD1 (5 bases). The germline V and J ends were trimmed by 0 bases and 4 bases, with 15 bases remaining between them. This CDR3 is 16 amino acids long. The germline V gene has CDR1 SGHRS and CDR2 YFSETQ. Here the CDR3 DNA reads TGCGCCAGCAGCTTGGTCGTCAGGGATATGGCAGATACGCAGTATTTT. Amino acids: CASSLVVRDMADTQYF. Drawing the rest from reference TRBV5-1 and TRBJ2-3, the complete variable domain is KAGVTQTPRYLIKTRGQQVTLSCSPISGHRSVSWYQQTPGQGLQFLFEYFSETQRNKGNFPGRFSGRQFSNSRSEMNVSTLELGDSALYLCASSLVVRDMADTQYFGPGTRLTVL.

In this sample, this clonotype turned up a few times. The J gene is TRBJ2-5, the V gene TRBV7-6, with D hard to call. The better agreement between TRBJ2-7 and the DNA end casts doubt on the J call. CDR3 length equals 13 residues. Germline V gene data show CDR1 as SGHVS and CDR2 as FNYEAQ. The CDR3 protein is CASSPLSGSEQYF. As DNA, the CDR3 is TGTGCCAGCAGCCCCCTATCTGGCAGCGAGCAGTACTTC.

This rearrangement joins TRBV7-9 to TRBJ2-7; D is ambiguous. V was cut by 5 bases and J by 5 bases, with 19 bases left in between. This CDR3 region has 15 residues. Germline assignment: CDR1 SEHNR and CDR2 FQNEAQ (reference sequence). The CDR3 DNA reads as TGTGCCAGCAGCCCAGAGACGGAGCCTCGGAACGAGCAGTACTTC. This gives the protein CASSPETEPRNEQYF.

The sample holds a few counts of this clonotype. This chain joins TRBV27 and TRBJ2-1; TRBD2 matches at 8 bases. The CDR3 has 14 amino acids. Trimming at V came to 6 bases and at J to 5 bases, leaving 6 bases not matched to a gene. From germline, CDR1 is MNHEY and CDR2 SMNVEV (reference sequence). The CDR3 sequence: CASSAGTSHNEQFF. As DNA, the CDR3 is TGTGCCAGCAGCGCCGGGACTAGTCACAATGAGCAGTTCTTC.

By share, this clonotype counts as medium-sized. This chain joins TRBV6-1 and TRBJ2-5; tentative D call: TRBD2 (5 bases). The DNA end favors TRBJ2-7, so the J call may be wrong. The CDR3 length is 13 residues. The germline V gene encodes CDR1 MNHNS and CDR2 SASEGT. The CDR3 spells CAAGDYGSYEQYF. The CDR3 coding sequence is TGTGCCGCAGGAGACTACGGCTCCTACGAGCAGTACTTC.

Relative to its sample, this clonotype is large. The chain recombines TRBV6-1 with TRBJ2-5; 7 bases are a match to TRBD1. The CDR3 is 13 residues long. V lost 5 bases to trimming and J lost 11 bases; unmatched junction nucleotides: 11. The germline gives CDR1 MNHNS, CDR2 SASEGT. CDR3 region: CASSSGTENEQYF. In nucleotides, the CDR3 is TGTGCCAGCAGTTCTGGGACAGAAAATGAGCAGTACTTC.

The chain carries TRBV6-1 and TRBJ1-1, with TRBD1 matching 8 bases. Per the germline V gene, CDR1 is MNHNS and CDR2 is SASEGT. The CDR3 is 15 residues long. V lost 2 bases, J lost 0 bases, and 2 bases stayed unmatched. CDR3 in amino acids: CASSELTGVNTEAFF. For the CDR3, the DNA is TGTGCCAGCAGTGAATTGACAGGGGTGAACACTGAAGCTTTCTTT.

CDR3 nucleotides: TGTGCCAGCACCGACACGGACGGCGGTGGAAATTCACCCCTCCACTTT. This gives the protein CASTDTDGGGNSPLHF. The rearrangement uses TRBV7-9 and TRBJ1-6; unclear D gene. CDR1 is SEHNR and CDR2 is FQNEAQ in the germline V gene (reference sequence). This CDR3 has 16 residues. Trimming shortened V by 7 bases and J by 7 bases, and 20 bases separated the two germline ends.

This clonotype was detected only a few times. The rearrangement uses TRBV5-4 and TRBJ2-1; D could derive from TRBD1 or TRBD2 (6 bases each). The CDR3 consists of 14 residues. Germline V lookup: CDR1 SGHNT, CDR2 YYREEE (reference sequence). V shed 4 bases and J shed 6 bases, with 14 bases lying between them. As DNA, the CDR3 is TGTGCCAGCAGCCCCGGGGGCGGGGTCAATGAGCAGTTCTTC. Its translation is CASSPGGGVNEQFF.

This clonotype was picked up a small number of times. The rearrangement links TRBV12-3 or TRBV12-4 to TRBJ2-7; possibly TRBD2 for D (6 bases). V was shortened by 3 bases and J by 0 bases, with 9 bases between the two germline ends. The CDR3 runs 14 residues. The CDR3 sequence is CASSFGTGSYEQYF. CDR3 in DNA: TGTGCCAGCAGTTTCGGGACTGGCTCCTACGAGCAGTACTTC.

This clonotype qualifies as medium-sized. The chain has TRBV6-1 and TRBJ2-1, with a weak D call TRBD1 (5 bases). Near its end, the DNA agrees better with TRBJ2-7, so the J call may be wrong. This CDR3 is built from 14 residues. CDR1 and CDR2 from the germline V gene are MNHNS and SASEGT. The CDR3 loop is CASSVPTDTYEQYF. The CDR3 nucleotides are TGTGCCAGCAGCGTCCCGACAGATACCTACGAGCAGTACTTC.

This clonotype was picked up one time. The chain employs TRBV27 and TRBJ2-7, with 10 bases matching TRBD1. The germline gives CDR1 MNHEY, CDR2 SMNVEV (reference sequence). This CDR3 contains 15 residues. Losses at the gene ends were 3 bases for V and 2 bases for J; bases not matched to a gene: 4. The DNA of the CDR3 is TGTGCCAGCAGTTTTTACGGGACAGGGGCCTACGAGCAGTACTTC. This sequence encodes CASSFYGTGAYEQYF.

Sample share makes this clonotype medium-sized (0.01 to 0.1%). The genes are TRBV11-3 and TRBJ2-6, with 9 nucleotides matching TRBD1. The CDR3 spans 18 residues. Germline loops: CDR1 SGHNT, CDR2 YENEEA. The V segment lost 5 bases and the J segment 3 bases; nucleotides outside the gene matches: 11. CDR3 residues: CASSPRDREAIGANVLTF. The CDR3 coding sequence is TGTGCCAGCAGCCCCAGGGACAGGGAAGCGATTGGGGCCAACGTCCTGACTTTC.

The CDR3 spells CASRERGLFYEQYF. DNA of the CDR3: TGTGCCAGCAGAGAAAGGGGGCTTTTTTACGAGCAGTACTTC. The chain couples TRBV28 to TRBJ2-1, with 7 bases aligning to TRBD1. The J call may be incorrect, as the DNA end agrees better with TRBJ2-7. The V gene's germline CDR1 is MDHEN and CDR2 SYDVKM. The CDR3 contains 14 residues.